This TCR beta chain was captured in a study of neurological immune-mediated disorders. Turning to the study itself: Relapsing-remitting disease was seen in most of the roughly 34 multiple sclerosis patients, and secondary progressive disease was seen in 3.

The ends lost 3 bases at V and 10 bases at J; junction bases unmatched: 16. Germline CDR1 reads DFQATT; CDR2 reads SNEGSKA (reference sequence). The CDR3 is 16 residues long. Study-level points and caveats: HTLV-1-associated myelopathy displayed the greatest TCR clonal expansion, and multiple sclerosis exhibited the smallest, lower than that of healthy controls. With the multiple sclerosis repertoire cluster, none of the clinical or MRI features showed an association.

Each CDR3 protein gets one entry after TCRdb re-called the 5' RACE reads with MiXCR. The sample contains fewer than 75,000 distinct CDR3 sequences, nearly 3.5% of which appear only once. Unsorted libraries were prepared from 2 million PBMCs held at -80 C. This clonotype was observed at least ten times. The antigen remains unidentified. The chain carries TRBV20-1 and TRBJ2-4; 9 bases agree with TRBD2. Sequencing was done on a sample of PBMCs. This sequence was found in a man in his forties with multiple sclerosis. The CDR3 protein is CSARGREGHSGRIQYF. The CDR3 DNA reads TGCAGTGCTAGGGGGCGGGAGGGCCATAGCGGTCGTATTCAGTACTTC.